This entry describes one T cell receptor (beta chain). The sample holds a few counts of this clonotype. Which antigen it targets is not known. The sample holds no much larger clone one base away, and base qualities are not on file. Hyperthyroidism was defined as stable when no progression to ophthalmopathy occurred within 18 months of follow-up. Hyperthyroidism patients were newly diagnosed, were aged 18 to 65 years, and had a disease duration under 2 months. Patients were excluded if they had other autoimmune diseases, uncontrolled infections, pregnancy or lactation. Clinical symptoms, serum thyroxine, TRAb, thyroid ultrasound and orbital computed tomography formed the basis of the diagnosis. PBMCs were isolated from 7.5 to 10 ml of fresh peripheral blood by Ficoll-Paque density gradient centrifugation. Total RNA was extracted with Trizol reagent and quality-checked on an Agilent 2100 Bioanalyzer.

CDR1 and CDR2, per the germline V gene (reference sequence), are LGHDT and YNNKEL. The cysteine opens and the phenylalanine closes a CDR3 of 13 amino acids. The kept DNA is CDR3 alone, 39 bases in frame from the first base. V sheds 0 bases and J sheds 5 bases, leaving 8 bases between their ends. These data are taken from a study of Graves' ophthalmopathy and Graves' hyperthyroidism (dated by TCRdb to the late 2010s). About the full investigation: Peripheral blood was collected at initial diagnosis, before any treatment. The study used TCR beta repertoire signatures to distinguish Graves' ophthalmopathy from Graves' hyperthyroidism and to predict progression to ophthalmopathy. In total, approximately 130 blood samples were TCR-sequenced: under 45 ophthalmopathy, roughly 80 hyperthyroidism and roughly 17 hyperthyroidism-to-ophthalmopathy patients. To explore V-J signatures distinguishing ophthalmopathy from hyperthyroidism, a discovery set of roughly 100 patients (fewer than 45 ophthalmopathy, 57 stable hyperthyroidism) was enrolled. For independent validation, a separate cohort was made up of some 19 hyperthyroidism patients plus 17 patients who later progressed from hyperthyroidism to ophthalmopathy. T-cell repertoires of thyroid tissue and blood were compared in more than five hyperthyroidism patients. Once sampling was done, hyperthyroidism patients were given methimazole at a starting dose of 30 mg daily, while ophthalmopathy patients were given high-dose intravenous methylprednisolone. The roughly 91 discovery patients were randomly divided into training and test sets at a 7:3 ratio. The full study reports these points: Sample size was not statistically predetermined, and group allocation was not concealed from the investigators. In validation, the model predicted ophthalmopathy progression with over 60% sensitivity and about 73% specificity; 12 predicted patients were CT-confirmed with GO in a median of around 6 months. In cross-validation, the 13-signature model distinguished ophthalmopathy from stable hyperthyroidism with 85% to 90% sensitivity and almost 83% specificity, and in the test set the corresponding values were approximately 80% and 75%. Most expanded thyroid clonotypes with a frequency above 0.001 also appeared in blood, which suggests that blood repertoires may reflect the immune response in the thyroid.

For repertoire sequencing, the TCR beta CDR3 regions were amplified from RNA transcripts. A first-round RT-PCR used HTBI primers with the Qiagen OneStep RT-PCR kit, followed by a second-round multiplex PCR, size selection and purification. The libraries underwent paired-end sequencing with 100 bp reads on an Illumina HiSeq2000. The original methods were these. SOAPnuke was used for read processing, and reads with adapters, uncalled bases, a mean Phred below 15, or no exact constant-primer or identifier match were discarded. COPE v1.2.5 was used to merge the high-quality paired reads. Unique nucleotide sequences were defined as clonotypes and aligned to IMGT TRB V, D and J references using MiTCR v1.1. Only V-J combinations with frequency above 0.0001 were analysed, covering approximately 99% of repertoires. For each V-J combination, a TCR clonal expansion and chaos score was defined as F50 clonal expansion divided by the chaos observed in the TCRdist matrix. Features were reduced by Welch's t-statistics and random forest to about a dozen V-J combinations, which fed a naive Bayes classifier. Thyroid-blood repertoire similarity was quantified with the Morisita-Horn index. TCRdb cleaned the public reads at Q25 with fastp, built clones with MiXCR and kept in-frame beta chains. When rows share a CDR3 protein, they turn into one entry using the most common DNA and genes. The V and J calls here are based on TCRdb, not the publication. The sample includes 620,000 or so distinct CDR3 sequences, with 22% observed a single time. The top ten hold around 7% of the sample.

The chain uses TRBV3-1 and TRBJ2-7; the D gene cannot be named for sure. The source is a woman between 18 and 29 years old with stable Graves' hyperthyroidism. Some clones in this sample may be carry-over from other donors' samples. Donor details come from another sample of the same person, matched by shared clones. Source material: peripheral blood. CDR3 region: CASSQELPHEQYF. The bases read TGTGCCAGCAGCCAAGAGTTACCCCACGAGCAGTACTTC.